This T cell receptor (beta chain) derives from a study of T cells in Graves' hyperthyroidism and ophthalmopathy (dated by TCRdb to the late 2010s). With respect to the entire study: Peripheral blood was sampled at the time of initial diagnosis, prior to any treatment. To identify TCR V-J signatures that set the groups apart, the researchers used a discovery cohort of about a hundred patients, made up of 40 to 45 with Graves' ophthalmopathy and approximately 57 with stable Graves' hyperthyroidism. Prospective prediction of ophthalmopathy was tested in an independent validation cohort consisting of about 20 hyperthyroidism patients and 15 or so patients who later progressed to ophthalmopathy. The 100 discovery patients were divided at random into training and test sets in a 7:3 ratio. In addition, the study compared T-cell repertoires in thyroid tissue and in blood from roughly 6 Graves' hyperthyroidism patients. Once sampling was done, hyperthyroidism patients were given methimazole at a starting dose of 30 mg daily, whereas ophthalmopathy patients were given high-dose intravenous methylprednisolone. According to the paper, TCR Vbeta CDR3 sequencing was carried out on about 140 peripheral blood samples, which came from around 43 ophthalmopathy, under 80 hyperthyroidism and approximately 17 progressor patients. Study-level results and caveats: In validation, the model predicted progression to ophthalmopathy with over 60% sensitivity and 72% to 85% specificity, a median of approximately 6.7 months before onset. Most expanded thyroid clonotypes (frequency above 0.001) were also found in blood, which suggests that blood repertoires may mirror thyroid immune responses. No statistical method was used to set the sample size in advance, and investigators knew the group allocation. A 13 V-J signature model separated ophthalmopathy from stable hyperthyroidism, with over 85% sensitivity and about 81% specificity in cross-validation and 80%/75% in testing.

Trimming takes 4 bases off V and 5 bases off J; junction bases not matched to a gene: 4. CDR1 and CDR2 were assigned from the germline V gene as SGHVS and FQNEAQ. From cysteine to phenylalanine, the CDR3 is 14 amino acids long. The only DNA kept is the CDR3, 42 bases in frame from the first base. In this sample, this clonotype turned up a few times. The antigen it recognizes is unknown. The input lacks base qualities; no much larger clone sits a single base away. Moderately to severely active disease, a Clinical Activity Score of at least 3, a NOSPECS grade of at least 4, and a duration under 3 months were present in ophthalmopathy patients. Patients with uncontrolled infections, other autoimmune diseases, pregnancy or lactation were excluded. Diagnoses relied on clinical symptoms, serum thyroxine and TRAb, thyroid ultrasound and orbital computed tomography. PBMCs were isolated from around 10 ml of fresh peripheral blood by Ficoll-Paque density gradient centrifugation. Total RNA was extracted with Trizol reagent, and quality was checked on an Agilent 2100 Bioanalyzer.

TCR beta CDR3 regions were amplified from RNA transcripts. For the first round of RT-PCR on the TCR CDR3, the HTBI primer set was used together with the Qiagen OneStep RT-PCR kit. Libraries were constructed in a second round of multiplex PCR, after which size selection and purification were performed. Libraries were sequenced paired-end with 100 bp reads on an Illumina HiSeq2000. The study's own analysis went as follows. SOAPnuke was used to process the raw data, throwing out any read that contained adapters or uncalled bases, had a mean Phred below 15, or lacked an exact constant-primer or identifier match. High-quality paired reads were merged with COPE v1.2.5, and unique nucleotide sequences were defined as clonotypes. MiTCR v1.1 was used to align clonotypes to the IMGT TRBV, TRBD and TRBJ reference segments. Only V-J combinations with frequency above 0.0001, covering 99% to 99.2% of repertoires, were analysed. A TCS score was defined as the ratio between F50 (clonal expansion) and ExV (chaos), using BLOSUM62-based TCRdist between CDR3 peptides within each V-J. Welch's t-statistics and random forest reduced fewer than 550 V-J features to about 13, which were used in a naive Bayes classifier (R e1071). TCRdb's own reprocessing of the public reads used fastp at Q25 and MiXCR and kept productive beta chains. CDR3 protein sequences are deduplicated, and each keeps its most common genes and DNA. The V and J calls, along with clone size, are taken from TCRdb and not from the paper's own processing. Across this sample there are 550,000 to 600,000 distinct CDR3 sequences, with over 12% seen only once. Roughly 7% of the sample belongs to the ten largest clones.

Sequenced input: blood. The sequence came from a woman in her late teens or twenties with Graves' ophthalmopathy. The sequence is built from TRBV7-8 and TRBJ2-1, and 8 bases in between align with TRBD2. The encoded CDR3 is CASSWQGLDNEQFF. The sequenced DNA is TGTGCCAGCAGCTGGCAGGGACTAGACAATGAGCAGTTCTTC.